These 7 T cell receptor beta chains share one sample of origin, sequenced in a study of CD8 T cells in ankylosing spondylitis. MiXCR was run by TCRdb on the 5' RACE reads, yielding one entry per CDR3 protein. The sample lists around 250,000 distinct CDR3 sequences; 15% to 20% were seen once. Sequenced material: blood, either unsorted or a sorted T cell fraction (not recorded which). These receptor sequences come from a male donor with ankylosing spondylitis or in good health (not recorded which).

This clonotype was recorded many times. The V gene is TRBV5-6, the J gene TRBJ2-3; D is unresolved. The CDR3 is 10 residues long. Trimming shortened V by 7 bases and J by 5 bases, and 5 bases separated the two germline ends. CDR1 and CDR2 from the germline V gene are SGHDT and YYEEEE. This CDR3 reads CASEGDTQYF. CDR3 DNA: TGTGCCAGCGAAGGAGATACGCAGTATTTT.

This clonotype was counted between two and nine times. The J gene is TRBJ1-5, the V gene TRBV6-5; 7 bases are shared with TRBD1. The CDR3 has 18 residues. Germline V gives CDR1 MNHEY, CDR2 SVGAGI. Trimming at V came to 2 bases and at J to 2 bases, leaving 12 bases not matched to a gene. CDR3 bases: TGTGCCAGCAGTTACCGACAAATTCTAACAGGGGGCAATCAGCCCCAGCATTTT. Encoded protein: CASSYRQILTGGNQPQHF.

This clonotype was detected only a few times. The V call is TRBV7-9, the J call TRBJ1-3; D unclear. The CDR3 loop spans 16 amino acids. Per germline, CDR1 SEHNR and CDR2 FQNEAQ (reference sequence). V was shortened by 5 bases and J by 0 bases, with 14 bases between the two germline ends. The CDR3 spells CASSESDNRSGNTIYF. The CDR3 DNA follows: TGTGCCAGCAGCGAGAGTGACAACCGCTCTGGAAACACCATATATTTT.

J is TRBJ2-1 and V is TRBV11-2; 10 bases map to TRBD2. CDR3 length: 17 amino acids. Germline CDR1 and CDR2: SGHAT and FQNNGV. The V segment lost 3 bases and the J segment 4 bases; nucleotides outside the gene matches: 9. The CDR3 bases are TGTGCCAGCAGCTTGGTAGCGGGAGGCGCCAATTACAATGAGCAGTTCTTC. Translated, it gives CASSLVAGGANYNEQFF.

This chain joins TRBV27 and TRBJ1-5; 8 bases line up with TRBD1. The V gene end was trimmed by 3 bases and the J gene end by 0 bases; junction bases not matched to a gene: 4. CDR3 size: 16 residues. In germline, CDR1 is MNHEY, CDR2 SMNVEV (reference sequence). The CDR3 nucleotides are TGTGCCAGCAGTTTTTCCGGGACAGGTAGCAATCAGCCCCAGCATTTT. It specifies CASSFSGTGSNQPQHF.

This clonotype was seen a handful of times. The V call is TRBV6-1, the J call TRBJ2-7; 9 positions match TRBD2. The CDR3 is 13 amino acids. Germline CDR1 and CDR2: MNHNS and SASEGT. Trimming removed 10 bases from V and 6 bases from J; junction bases left unmatched: 10. The CDR3 spells CATSSGILSEQYF. Written as DNA, the CDR3 is TGTGCCACCTCTAGCGGGATACTTAGCGAGCAGTACTTC.

The chain carries TRBV7-4 and TRBJ2-5, with TRBD2 matching over 7 bases. This CDR3 has 14 residues. Germline CDR1 is SGHVT and CDR2 is SQSDAQ. Losses at the gene ends were 5 bases for V and 4 bases for J; bases not matched to a gene: 7. As DNA, the CDR3 is TGTGCCAGCAGCATAGGACTAGGAGGAGAGACCCAGTACTTC. This sequence encodes CASSIGLGGETQYF.